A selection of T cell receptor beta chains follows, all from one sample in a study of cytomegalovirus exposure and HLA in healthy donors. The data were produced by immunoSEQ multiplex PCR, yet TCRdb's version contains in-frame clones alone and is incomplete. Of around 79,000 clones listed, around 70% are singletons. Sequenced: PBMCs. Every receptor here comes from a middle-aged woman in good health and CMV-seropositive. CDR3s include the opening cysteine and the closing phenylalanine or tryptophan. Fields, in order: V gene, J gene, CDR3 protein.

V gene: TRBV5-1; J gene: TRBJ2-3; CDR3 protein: CASSLGYGVISGEAQYF
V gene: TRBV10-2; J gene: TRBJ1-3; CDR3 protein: CASSEQFNSGNTIYF
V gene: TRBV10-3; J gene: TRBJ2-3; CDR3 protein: CAITPSGSISTDTQYF
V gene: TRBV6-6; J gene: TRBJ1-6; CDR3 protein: CASRLVSTPNSPLHF
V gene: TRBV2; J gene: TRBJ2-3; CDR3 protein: CASQGPGLLTDTQYF
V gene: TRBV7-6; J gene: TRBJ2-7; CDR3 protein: CASSLAGGSYEQYF
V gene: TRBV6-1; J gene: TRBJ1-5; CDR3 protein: CASSDYVYNLNQPQHF
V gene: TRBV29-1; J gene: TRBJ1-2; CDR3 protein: CSVESTGPRGYTF
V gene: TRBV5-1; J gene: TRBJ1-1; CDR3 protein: CASSLDMRGGTEAFF
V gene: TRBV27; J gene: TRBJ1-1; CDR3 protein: CASSQGQGMNTEAFF
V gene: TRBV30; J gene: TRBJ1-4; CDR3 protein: CAWSVGDIYEKLFF